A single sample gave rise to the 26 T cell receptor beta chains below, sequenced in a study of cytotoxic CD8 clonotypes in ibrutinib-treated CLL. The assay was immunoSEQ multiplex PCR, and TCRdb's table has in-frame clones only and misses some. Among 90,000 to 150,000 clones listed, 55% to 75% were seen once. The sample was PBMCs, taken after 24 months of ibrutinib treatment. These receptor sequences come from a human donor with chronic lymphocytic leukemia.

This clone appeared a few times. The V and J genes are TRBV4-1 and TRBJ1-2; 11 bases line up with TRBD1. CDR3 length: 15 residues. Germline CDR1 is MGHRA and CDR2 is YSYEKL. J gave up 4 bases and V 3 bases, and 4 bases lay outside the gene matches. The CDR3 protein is CASSHQGQGAYGYTF. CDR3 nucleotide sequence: TGCGCCAGCAGCCATCAAGGACAGGGGGCCTATGGCTACACCTTC.

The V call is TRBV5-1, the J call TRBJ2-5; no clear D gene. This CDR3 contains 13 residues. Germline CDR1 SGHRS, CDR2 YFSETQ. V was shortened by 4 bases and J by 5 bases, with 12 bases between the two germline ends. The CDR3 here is CASSPGPAETQYF. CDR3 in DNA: TGCGCCAGCAGCCCGGGTCCAGCGGAGACCCAGTACTTC.

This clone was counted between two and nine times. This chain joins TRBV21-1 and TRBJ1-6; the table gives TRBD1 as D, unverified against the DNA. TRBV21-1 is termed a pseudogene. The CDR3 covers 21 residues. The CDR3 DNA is TGTGCCAGCAGCAAAGAGAAACATTATGGACAGGGAAAGACCTATAATTCACCCCTCCACTTT. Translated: CASSKEKHYGQGKTYNSPLHF.

The CDR3 coding sequence is TGTGCCAGCAGTGAAGTTGGCAAGACTAACTATGGCTACACCTTC. Protein: CASSEVGKTNYGYTF. The chain combines TRBV6-1 with TRBJ1-2; D not certain. Germline lookup yields CDR1 MNHNS and CDR2 SASEGT. The CDR3 covers 15 residues. V dropped 1 base and J dropped 0 bases, with 9 bases sitting between them.

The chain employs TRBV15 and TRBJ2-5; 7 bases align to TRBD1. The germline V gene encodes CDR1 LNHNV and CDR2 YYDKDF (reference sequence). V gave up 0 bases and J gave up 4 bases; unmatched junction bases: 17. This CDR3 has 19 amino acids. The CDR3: CATSRDVPLTGIPGETQYF. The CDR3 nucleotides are TGTGCCACCAGCAGAGATGTTCCTTTGACAGGGATACCTGGAGAGACCCAGTACTTC.

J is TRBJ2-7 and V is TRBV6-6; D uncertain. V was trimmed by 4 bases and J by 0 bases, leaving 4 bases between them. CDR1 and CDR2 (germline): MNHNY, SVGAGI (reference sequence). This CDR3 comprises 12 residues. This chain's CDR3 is CASSSSSYEQYF. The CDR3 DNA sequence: TGTGCCAGCAGTTCCAGCTCCTACGAGCAGTACTTC.

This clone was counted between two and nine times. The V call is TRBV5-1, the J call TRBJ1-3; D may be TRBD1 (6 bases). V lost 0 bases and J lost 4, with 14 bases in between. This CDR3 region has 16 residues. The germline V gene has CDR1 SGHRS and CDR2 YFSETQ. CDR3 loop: CASSLENPGAGNTIYF. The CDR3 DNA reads TGCGCCAGCAGCTTGGAAAACCCAGGGGCCGGAAACACCATATATTTT.

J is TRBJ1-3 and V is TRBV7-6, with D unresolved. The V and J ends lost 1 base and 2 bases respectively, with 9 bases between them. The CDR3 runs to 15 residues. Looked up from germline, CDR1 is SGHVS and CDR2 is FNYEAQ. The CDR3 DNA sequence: TGTGCCAGCAGCTTAGGCCCAGCTCCTGGAAACACCATATATTTT. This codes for CASSLGPAPGNTIYF. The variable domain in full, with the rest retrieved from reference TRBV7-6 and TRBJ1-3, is GAGVSQSPRYKVTKRGQDVALRCDPISGHVSLYWYRQALGQGPEFLTYFNYEAQQDKSGLPNDRFSAERPEGSISTLTIQRTEQRDSAMYRCASSLGPAPGNTIYFGEGSWLTVV.

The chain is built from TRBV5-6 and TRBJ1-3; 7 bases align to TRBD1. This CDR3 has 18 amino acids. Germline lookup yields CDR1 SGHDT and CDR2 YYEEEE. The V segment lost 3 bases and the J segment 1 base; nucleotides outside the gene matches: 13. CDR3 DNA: TGTGCCAGCAGCTCCTCCTTGGCCATCAGGGGGTCTGGAAACACCATATATTTT. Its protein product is CASSSSLAIRGSGNTIYF.

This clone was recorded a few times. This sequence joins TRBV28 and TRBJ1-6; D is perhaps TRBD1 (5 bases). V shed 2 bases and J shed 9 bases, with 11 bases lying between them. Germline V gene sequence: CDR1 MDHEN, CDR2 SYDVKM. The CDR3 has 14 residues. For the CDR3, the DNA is TGTGCCAGCAGTTTAGTGGGGGGAGGTTCACCCCTCCACTTT. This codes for CASSLVGGGSPLHF. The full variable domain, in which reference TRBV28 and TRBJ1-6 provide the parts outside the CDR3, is DVKVTQSSRYLVKRTGEKVFLECVQDMDHENMFWYRQDPGLGLRLIYFSYDVKMKEKGDIPEGYSVSREKKERFSLILESASTNQTSMYLCASSLVGGGSPLHFGNGTRLTVT.

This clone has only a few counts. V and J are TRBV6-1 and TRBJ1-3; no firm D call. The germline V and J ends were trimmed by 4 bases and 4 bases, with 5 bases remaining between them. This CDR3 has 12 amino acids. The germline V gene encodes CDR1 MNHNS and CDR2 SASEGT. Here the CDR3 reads CASSAAGNTIYF. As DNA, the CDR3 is TGTGCCAGCAGTGCTGCCGGAAACACCATATATTTT.

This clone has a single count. DNA for the CDR3: TGTGCCTGGCACCGGGACAGGGACTCCGAGCAGTACTTC. It translates to CAWHRDRDSEQYF. The chain links TRBV30 to TRBJ2-7; 9 bases are shared with TRBD1. CDR1 and CDR2 (germline): GTSNPN, SVGIG (reference sequence). CDR3 length equals 13 residues. J was trimmed by 6 bases and V by 5 bases; bases with no gene match: 8.

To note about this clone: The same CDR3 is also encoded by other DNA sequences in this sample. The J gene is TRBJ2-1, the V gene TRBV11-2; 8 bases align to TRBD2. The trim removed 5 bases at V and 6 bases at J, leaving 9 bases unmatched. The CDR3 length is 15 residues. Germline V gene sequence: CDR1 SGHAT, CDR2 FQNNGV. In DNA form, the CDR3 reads TGTGCCAGCAGCAACCCGGGACTAGGGGGCAATGAGCAGTTCTTC. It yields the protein CASSNPGLGGNEQFF.

In DNA form, the CDR3 reads TGTGCCAGCTCACCAAGTTGGCAGGAGGCCAATCAGCCCCAGCATTTT. This codes for CASSPSWQEANQPQHF. The chain carries TRBV18 and TRBJ1-5; D ambiguous. The CDR3 spans 16 residues. Between the trimmed V and J ends, which lost 2 bases and 3 bases, there was a span of 14 bases. Germline V CDR1 and CDR2: KGHSH, LQKENI.

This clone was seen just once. CDR3 sequence (DNA): TGTGCCACCTCGCCAGGTTTAGCCTACGAGCAGTACTTC. Its translation: CATSPGLAYEQYF. V is TRBV6-1 and J is TRBJ2-7; D not resolved. V was trimmed by 10 bases and J by 2 bases, leaving 15 bases between them. The CDR3 runs 13 residues. Germline V CDR1 and CDR2: MNHNS, SASEGT.

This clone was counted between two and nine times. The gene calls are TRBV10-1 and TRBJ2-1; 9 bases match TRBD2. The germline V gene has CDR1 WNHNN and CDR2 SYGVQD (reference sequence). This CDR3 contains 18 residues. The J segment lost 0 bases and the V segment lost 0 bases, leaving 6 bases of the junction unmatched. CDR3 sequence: CASSESGAGGLSYNEQFF. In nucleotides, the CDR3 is TGCGCCAGCAGTGAGTCGGGAGCGGGGGGCCTCTCCTACAATGAGCAGTTCTTC.

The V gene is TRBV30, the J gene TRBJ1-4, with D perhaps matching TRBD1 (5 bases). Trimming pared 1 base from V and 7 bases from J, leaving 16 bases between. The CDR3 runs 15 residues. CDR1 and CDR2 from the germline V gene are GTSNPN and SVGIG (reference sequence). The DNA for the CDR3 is TGTGCCTGGAGTGCGACAGCCGGACTCAGTGAAAAACTGTTTTTT. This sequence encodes CAWSATAGLSEKLFF.

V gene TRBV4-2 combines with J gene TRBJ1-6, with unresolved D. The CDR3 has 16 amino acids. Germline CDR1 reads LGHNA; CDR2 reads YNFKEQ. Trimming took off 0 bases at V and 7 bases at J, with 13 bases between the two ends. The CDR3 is CASSQDLWAANSPLHF. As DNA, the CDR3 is TGTGCCAGCAGCCAAGATCTCTGGGCAGCCAATTCACCCCTCCACTTT.

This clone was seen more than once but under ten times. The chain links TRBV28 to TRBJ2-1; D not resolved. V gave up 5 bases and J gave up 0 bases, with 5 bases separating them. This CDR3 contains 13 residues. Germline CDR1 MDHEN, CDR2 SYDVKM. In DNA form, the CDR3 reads TGTGCCAGCAGTATAGCCTCCTACAATGAGCAGTTCTTC. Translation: CASSIASYNEQFF.

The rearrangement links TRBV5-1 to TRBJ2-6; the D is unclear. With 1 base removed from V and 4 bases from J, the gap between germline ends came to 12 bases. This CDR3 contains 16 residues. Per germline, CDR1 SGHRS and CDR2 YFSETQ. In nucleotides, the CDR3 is TGCGCCAGCAGCTTGACGGCGGTATCCGGGGCCAACGTCCTGACTTTC. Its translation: CASSLTAVSGANVLTF.

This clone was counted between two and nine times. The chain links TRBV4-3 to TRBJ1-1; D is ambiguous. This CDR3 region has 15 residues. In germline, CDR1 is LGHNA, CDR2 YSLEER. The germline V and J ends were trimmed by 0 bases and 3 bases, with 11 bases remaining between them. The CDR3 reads CASSQEAAPYTEAFF. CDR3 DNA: TGCGCCAGCAGCCAAGAAGCGGCCCCCTACACTGAAGCTTTCTTT.

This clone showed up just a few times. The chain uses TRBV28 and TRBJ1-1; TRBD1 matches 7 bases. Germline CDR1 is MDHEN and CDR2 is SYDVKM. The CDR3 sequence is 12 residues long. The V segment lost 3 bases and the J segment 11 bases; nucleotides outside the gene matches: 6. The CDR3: CASSLGARGAFF. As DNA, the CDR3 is TGTGCCAGCAGTTTGGGGGCCAGGGGGGCTTTCTTT.

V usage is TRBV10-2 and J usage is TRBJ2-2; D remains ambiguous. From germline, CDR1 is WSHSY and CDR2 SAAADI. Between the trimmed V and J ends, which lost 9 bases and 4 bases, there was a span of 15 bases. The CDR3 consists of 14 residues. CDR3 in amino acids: CASRSNVITGELFF. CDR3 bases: TGCGCCAGTAGATCTAACGTTATCACCGGGGAGCTGTTTTTT.

CDR3 nucleotides: TGTGCCAGCAGCCAAGAGGGAGAGAGGGAGTCTTCACCCCTCCACTTT. It is translated as CASSQEGERESSPLHF. The V gene is TRBV4-2, the J gene TRBJ1-6; no definite D call. This CDR3 has 16 amino acids. The ends were cut back, 0 bases at V and 9 bases at J, with 15 bases in the middle. The V gene's germline CDR1 is LGHNA and CDR2 YNFKEQ.

For the CDR3, the DNA is TGTGCCAGCAGACGGCGGGGAGACTATGGCTACACCTTC. Translated: CASRRRGDYGYTF. The chain uses TRBV4-2 and TRBJ1-2, with D unresolved. Trimming pared 6 bases from V and 3 bases from J, leaving 11 bases between. The CDR3 spans 13 residues. Per the germline V gene, CDR1 is LGHNA and CDR2 is YNFKEQ.

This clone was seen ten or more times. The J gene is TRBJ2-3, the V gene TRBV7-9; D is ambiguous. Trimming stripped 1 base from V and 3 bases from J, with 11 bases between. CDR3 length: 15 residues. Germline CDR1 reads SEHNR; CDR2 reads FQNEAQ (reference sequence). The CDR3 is CASSLEGRPTDTQYF. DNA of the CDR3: TGTGCCAGCAGCTTAGAGGGAAGACCTACAGATACGCAGTATTTT.